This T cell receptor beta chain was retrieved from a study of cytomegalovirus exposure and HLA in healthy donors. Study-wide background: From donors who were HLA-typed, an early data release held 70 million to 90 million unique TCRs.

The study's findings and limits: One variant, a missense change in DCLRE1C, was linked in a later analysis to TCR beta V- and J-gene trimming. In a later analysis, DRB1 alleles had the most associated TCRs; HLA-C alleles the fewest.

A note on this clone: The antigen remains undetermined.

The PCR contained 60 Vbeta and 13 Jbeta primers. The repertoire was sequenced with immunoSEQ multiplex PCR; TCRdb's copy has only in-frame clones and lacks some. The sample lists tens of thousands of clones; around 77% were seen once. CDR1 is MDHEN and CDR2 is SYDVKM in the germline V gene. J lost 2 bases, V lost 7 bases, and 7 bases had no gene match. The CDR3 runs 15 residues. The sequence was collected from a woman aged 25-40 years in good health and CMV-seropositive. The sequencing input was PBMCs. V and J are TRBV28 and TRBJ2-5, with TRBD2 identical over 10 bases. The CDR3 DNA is TGTGCCAGCACGGTCGGGACTAGCGAGCAAGAGACCCAGTACTTC. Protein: CASTVGTSEQETQYF.